This is a list of T cell receptor beta chains from one sample in a study of T cells in localized non-small cell lung cancer. Generated by immunoSEQ multiplex PCR, the TCRdb table keeps only in-frame clones and is missing some. The data hold fewer than 25,000 clones, with 75% to 90% observed a single time. The starting material was peripheral blood, obtained before any cancer treatment. Every receptor here comes from a male donor aged 60 or older with stage II squamous cell lung carcinoma. The CDR3 runs from the conserved cysteine through the conserved F or W. A D gene is named only where the DNA matches it firmly. Only some rows state a clone size, as once, few, many or a class for expanded clones.

>TRBV4-3|TRBJ1-5|.|.
CASSQDTGKNQPQHF
TGCGCCAGCAGCCAAGACACAGGGAAGAATCAGCCCCAGCATTTT
>TRBV4-2|TRBJ2-3|.|.
CASSQDGSTDTQYF
TGTGCCAGCAGCCAAGATGGTTCGACAGATACGCAGTATTTT
>TRBV7-9|TRBJ1-5|.|medium-sized
CASSPGAGSNQPQHF
TGTGCCAGCAGCCCAGGCGCCGGTAGCAATCAGCCCCAGCATTTT
>TRBV29-1|TRBJ2-1|TRBD2|.
CSVEDSGGVYNEQFF
TGCAGCGTTGAAGATAGCGGGGGGGTCTACAATGAGCAGTTCTTC
>TRBV14|TRBJ1-1|.|.
CASSLDWNTEAFF
TGTGCCAGCAGCCTTGACTGGAACACTGAAGCTTTCTTT
>TRBV9|TRBJ2-1|TRBD2|few
CASSPGGNLNNEQFF
TGTGCCAGCAGCCCCGGGGGGAATCTCAACAATGAGCAGTTCTTC
>TRBV2|TRBJ1-1|.|once
CASNILGTGTTEAFF
TGTGCCAGCAATATTCTAGGTACTGGGACTACTGAAGCTTTCTTT
>TRBV5-4|TRBJ2-1|.|.
CASSLAGLYNEQFF
TGTGCCAGCAGCTTGGCAGGACTTTACAATGAGCAGTTCTTC
>TRBV25-1|TRBJ2-1|.|.
CASSESGIPYNEQFF
TGTGCCAGCAGTGAATCGGGCATTCCCTACAATGAGCAGTTCTTC
>TRBV5-1|TRBJ2-2|.|.
CASSLGNTGELFF
TGCGCCAGCAGCCTGGGAAACACCGGGGAGCTGTTTTTT
>TRBV27|TRBJ2-1|TRBD2|.
CASSSSSGGRPYNEQFF
TGTGCCAGCAGTTCTTCTAGCGGGGGGCGGCCCTACAATGAGCAGTTCTTC
>TRBV6-5|TRBJ1-1|TRBD1|few
CASFFTGGGTEAFF
TGTGCCAGCTTCTTCACAGGGGGAGGCACTGAAGCTTTCTTT
>TRBV7-7|TRBJ1-1|TRBD1|.
CASSRDRSTEAFF
TGTGCCAGCAGTCGGGACAGGAGCACTGAAGCTTTCTTT
>TRBV9|TRBJ1-5|.|.
CASSVEPGQPQHF
TGTGCCAGCAGCGTAGAACCGGGACAGCCCCAGCATTTT
>TRBV14|TRBJ1-2|.|.
CASSQDLQGFYGYTF
TGTGCCAGCAGCCAAGATCTACAGGGTTTCTATGGCTACACCTTC
>TRBV5-4|TRBJ2-7|TRBD1|.
CASSVGTGGSYEQYF
TGTGCCAGCAGCGTTGGGACAGGGGGCTCCTACGAGCAGTACTTC
>TRBV19|TRBJ1-2|.|once
CASSEGLTPNYGYTF
TGTGCCAGTAGTGAGGGGCTGACACCAAACTATGGCTACACCTTC
>TRBV5-4|TRBJ2-3|TRBD1|few
CASSPTRTGGGTDTQYF
TGTGCCAGCAGTCCAACACGGACAGGGGGCGGCACAGATACGCAGTATTTT
>TRBV5-5|TRBJ2-5|TRBD2|once
CASSPATSGITTQYF
TGTGCCAGCAGCCCCGCGACTAGCGGGATAACGACCCAGTACTTC
>TRBV6-5|TRBJ2-5|TRBD1|.
CASSYKGAKTQYF
TGTGCCAGCAGTTACAAGGGGGCGAAGACCCAGTACTTC
>TRBV6-1|TRBJ2-7|.|.
CAMVKNYEQYF
TGTGCCATGGTAAAGAACTACGAGCAGTACTTC
>TRBV19|TRBJ2-7|TRBD1|.
CASSIWTGVLGNYEQYF
TGTGCCAGTAGTATCTGGACAGGGGTCTTGGGTAACTACGAGCAGTACTTC
>TRBV7-2|TRBJ2-1|.|once
CASAQRLTVLRTIEQFF
TGTGCCAGCGCGCAAAGACTCACAGTGCTACGAACAATAGAGCAGTTCTTC
>TRBV13|TRBJ2-6|TRBD1|.
CASSFGDRASGANVLTF
TGTGCCAGCAGCTTCGGGGACAGGGCCTCTGGGGCCAACGTCCTGACTTTC
>TRBV2|TRBJ1-1|TRBD1|.
CASSEAGGGYTEAFF
TGTGCCAGCAGTGAAGCAGGGGGCGGTTACACTGAAGCTTTCTTT
>TRBV19|TRBJ2-3|.|once
CASSIAERGTDTQYF
TGTGCCAGTAGTATAGCGGAGCGGGGCACAGATACGCAGTATTTT
>TRBV7-9|TRBJ2-1|TRBD2|.
CASSPAGGPGDEQFF
TGTGCCAGCAGCCCCGCGGGGGGGCCGGGGGATGAGCAGTTCTTC
>TRBV7-8|TRBJ2-4|.|.
CASSSQGGQNIQYF
TGTGCCAGCAGCTCCCAGGGTGGGCAAAACATTCAGTACTTC
>TRBV6-1|TRBJ1-4|TRBD1|once
CASGGQGNGDEKLFF
TGTGCCAGCGGGGGACAGGGAAACGGCGACGAAAAACTGTTTTTT
>TRBV19|TRBJ2-4|.|.
CASSIAGTKNIQYF
TGTGCCAGTAGTATAGCCGGCACAAAAAACATTCAGTACTTC
>TRBV4-2|TRBJ2-7|.|.
CASSQEASYEQYF
TGTGCCAGCAGCCAGGAAGCGTCCTACGAGCAGTACTTC
>TRBV2|TRBJ2-1|.|.
CASMRGQNDEQFF
TGTGCCAGCATGAGGGGCCAGAACGATGAGCAGTTCTTC
>TRBV6-5|TRBJ1-6|.|once
CASSYGGTNSPLHF
TGTGCCAGCAGTTACGGGGGGACGAATTCACCCCTCCACTTT
>TRBV9|TRBJ1-2|.|.
CASSVATGTDLGFDGYTF
TGTGCCAGCAGCGTAGCAACCGGGACGGACTTAGGCTTTGATGGCTACACCTTC
>TRBV4-2|TRBJ1-1|.|.
CASSQEQRTEAFF
TGTGCCAGCAGCCAAGAGCAACGAACTGAAGCTTTCTTT
>TRBV16|TRBJ1-5|TRBD1|.
CASSQAGTEYHF
TGTGCCAGCAGCCAGGCCGGGACAGAATATCATTTT
>TRBV4-2|TRBJ1-3|.|.
CASSQDHVVNTIYF
TGTGCCAGCAGCCAAGATCATGTAGTAAACACCATATATTTT
>TRBV11-3|TRBJ1-4|.|.
CASSLDREKLFF
TGTGCCAGCAGCTTAGATCGAGAAAAACTGTTTTTT
>TRBV7-9|TRBJ2-3|.|.
CASSTDTQYF
TGTGCCAGCAGCACAGATACGCAGTATTTT
>TRBV28|TRBJ1-1|.|once
CASGVKGGSPEAFF
TGTGCCAGCGGGGTCAAGGGGGGATCCCCTGAAGCTTTCTTT
>TRBV19|TRBJ1-1|.|.
CASSMWGRNTEAFF
TGTGCCAGTAGTATGTGGGGAAGGAACACTGAAGCTTTCTTT
>TRBV10-3|TRBJ1-1|.|.
CATGSPELNTEAFF
TGTGCCACCGGTTCACCGGAGTTGAACACTGAAGCTTTCTTT
>TRBV27|TRBJ2-3|.|.
CASSLNFGARTDTQYF
TGTGCCAGCAGTTTAAATTTCGGGGCGCGCACAGATACGCAGTATTTT
>TRBV29-1|TRBJ1-1|.|.
CSGGWGYTEAFF
TGCAGCGGAGGGTGGGGGTACACTGAAGCTTTCTTT
>TRBV6-5|TRBJ2-5|.|.
CASRNRALEQYF
TGTGCCAGTAGGAATCGGGCCCTGGAGCAGTACTTC
>TRBV6-1|TRBJ2-7|TRBD2|few
CASSEAWGTLAGQYEQYF
TGTGCCAGCAGTGAAGCGTGGGGGACCCTAGCGGGGCAATACGAGCAGTACTTC
>TRBV28|TRBJ2-7|.|.
CASSPQQGSRGEQYF
TGTGCCAGCAGTCCGCAACAGGGATCTAGGGGCGAGCAGTACTTC
>TRBV27|TRBJ2-7|.|medium-sized
CASHRGGEQYF
TGTGCCAGCCACAGGGGAGGCGAGCAGTACTTC
>TRBV2|TRBJ2-2|.|.
CASSRDSFTGELFF
TGTGCCAGCAGTCGGGACTCCTTCACCGGGGAGCTGTTTTTT
>TRBV6-5|TRBJ1-3|.|.
CASSYRGTGNTIYF
TGTGCCAGCAGTTACCGGGGCACTGGAAACACCATATATTTT
>TRBV27|TRBJ1-4|.|.
CASSLGSAGNEKLFF
TGTGCCAGCAGCCTTGGGTCGGCGGGCAATGAAAAACTGTTTTTT
>TRBV7-3|TRBJ2-1|.|once
CASSLTPGTGYNEQFF
TGTGCCAGCAGCTTAACTCCCGGGACCGGGTACAATGAGCAGTTCTTC
>TRBV5-1|TRBJ2-2|.|once
CASSLGQQGSGELFF
TGCGCCAGCAGCTTGGGCCAACAGGGTTCCGGGGAGCTGTTTTTT
>TRBV28|TRBJ2-5|.|.
CASSFLGDYQETQYF
TGTGCCAGCAGTTTTTTAGGGGATTACCAAGAGACCCAGTACTTC
>TRBV11-2|TRBJ1-1|TRBD1|.
CASSLAGTGNTEAFF
TGTGCCAGCAGCTTAGCCGGGACAGGGAACACTGAAGCTTTCTTT
>TRBV7-9|TRBJ2-3|TRBD2|.
CASSSLAGEGPDTQYF
TGTGCCAGCAGCTCTCTAGCGGGAGAGGGTCCAGATACGCAGTATTTT
>TRBV11-3|TRBJ2-7|TRBD2|.
CASSTESVWLAVQYF
TGTGCCAGCAGCACAGAATCGGTATGGCTAGCGGTACAGTACTTC
>TRBV30|TRBJ2-5|TRBD1|.
CAWRKTGGWETQYF
TGTGCCTGGAGAAAGACAGGGGGCTGGGAGACCCAGTACTTC
>TRBV5-1|TRBJ1-4|.|.
CASSLESALTNEKLFF
TGCGCCAGCAGCTTGGAATCGGCCCTGACTAATGAAAAACTGTTTTTT